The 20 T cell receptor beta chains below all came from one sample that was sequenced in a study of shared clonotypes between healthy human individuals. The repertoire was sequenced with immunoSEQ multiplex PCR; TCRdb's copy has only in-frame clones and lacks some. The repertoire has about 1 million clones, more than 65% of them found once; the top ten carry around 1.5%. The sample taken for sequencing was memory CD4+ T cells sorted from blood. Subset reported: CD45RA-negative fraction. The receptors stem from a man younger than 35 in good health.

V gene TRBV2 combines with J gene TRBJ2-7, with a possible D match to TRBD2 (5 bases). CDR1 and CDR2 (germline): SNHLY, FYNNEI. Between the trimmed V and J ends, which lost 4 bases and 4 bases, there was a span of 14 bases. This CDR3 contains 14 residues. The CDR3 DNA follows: TGTGCCAGCAGTGTCCGGGGTCCCAATTACGAGCAGTACTTC. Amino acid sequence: CASSVRGPNYEQYF.

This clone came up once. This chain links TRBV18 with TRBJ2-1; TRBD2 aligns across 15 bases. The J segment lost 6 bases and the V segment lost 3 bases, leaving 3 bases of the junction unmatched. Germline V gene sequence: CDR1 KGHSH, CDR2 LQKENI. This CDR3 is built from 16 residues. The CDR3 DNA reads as TGTGCCAGCTCACCTTCGGGACTAGCGGGAGGCAATGAGCAGTTCTTC. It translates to CASSPSGLAGGNEQFF.

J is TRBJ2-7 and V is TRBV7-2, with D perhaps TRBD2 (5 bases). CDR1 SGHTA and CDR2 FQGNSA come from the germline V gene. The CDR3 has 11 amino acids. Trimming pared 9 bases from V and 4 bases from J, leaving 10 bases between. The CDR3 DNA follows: TGTGCCAGTGGGCAGCGGTACGAGCAGTACTTC. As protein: CASGQRYEQYF.

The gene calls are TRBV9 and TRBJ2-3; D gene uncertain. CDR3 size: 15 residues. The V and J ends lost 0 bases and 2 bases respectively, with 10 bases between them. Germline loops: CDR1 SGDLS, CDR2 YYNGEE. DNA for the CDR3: TGTGCCAGCAGCGTAGATGGGCATAACACAGATACGCAGTATTTT. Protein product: CASSVDGHNTDTQYF.

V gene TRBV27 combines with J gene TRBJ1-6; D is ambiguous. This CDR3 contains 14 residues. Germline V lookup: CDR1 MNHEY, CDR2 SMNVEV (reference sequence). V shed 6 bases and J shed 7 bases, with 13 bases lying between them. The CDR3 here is CASRSGPVNSPLHF. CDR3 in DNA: TGTGCCAGCAGATCCGGGCCAGTCAATTCACCCCTCCACTTT.

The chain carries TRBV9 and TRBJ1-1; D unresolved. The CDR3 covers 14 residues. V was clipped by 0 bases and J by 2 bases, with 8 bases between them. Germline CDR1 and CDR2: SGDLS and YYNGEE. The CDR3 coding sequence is TGTGCCAGCAGCGTAGGGCCCATTAACACTGAAGCTTTCTTT. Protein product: CASSVGPINTEAFF.

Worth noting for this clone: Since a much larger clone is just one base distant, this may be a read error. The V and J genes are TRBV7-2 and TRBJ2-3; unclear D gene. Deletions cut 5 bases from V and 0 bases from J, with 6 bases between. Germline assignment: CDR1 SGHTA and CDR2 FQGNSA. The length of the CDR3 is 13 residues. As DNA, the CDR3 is TGTGCCAGCAGCATAACAAGCACAGATACGCAGTATTTT. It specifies CASSITSTDTQYF.

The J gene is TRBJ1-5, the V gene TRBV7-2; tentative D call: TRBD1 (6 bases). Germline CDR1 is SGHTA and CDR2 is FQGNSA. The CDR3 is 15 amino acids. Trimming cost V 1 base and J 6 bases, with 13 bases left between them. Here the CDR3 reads CASSLDAGVSQPQHF. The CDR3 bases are TGTGCCAGCAGCTTAGACGCAGGGGTGAGTCAGCCCCAGCATTTT.

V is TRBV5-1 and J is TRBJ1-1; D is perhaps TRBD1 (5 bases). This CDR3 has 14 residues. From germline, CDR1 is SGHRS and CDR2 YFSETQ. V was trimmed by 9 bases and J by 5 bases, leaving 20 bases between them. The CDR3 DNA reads TGCGCCACCAAACCGGGACCCGAAGGGACTGAAGCTTTCTTT. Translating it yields CATKPGPEGTEAFF. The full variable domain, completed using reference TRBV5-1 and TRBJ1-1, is KAGVTQTPRYLIKTRGQQVTLSCSPISGHRSVSWYQQTPGQGLQFLFEYFSETQRNKGNFPGRFSGRQFSNSRSEMNVSTLELGDSALYLCATKPGPEGTEAFFGQGTRLTVV.

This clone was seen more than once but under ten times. This chain's CDR3 is CASSFGYGTGNTIYF. The CDR3, as DNA: TGTGCCAGCAGCTTCGGGTACGGCACTGGAAACACCATATATTTT. The chain combines TRBV5-8 with TRBJ1-3; D gene uncertain. This CDR3 region has 15 residues. Germline CDR1 reads SGHTS; CDR2 reads YDEGEE. Trimming removed 2 bases at V and 2 bases at J, with 11 bases between.

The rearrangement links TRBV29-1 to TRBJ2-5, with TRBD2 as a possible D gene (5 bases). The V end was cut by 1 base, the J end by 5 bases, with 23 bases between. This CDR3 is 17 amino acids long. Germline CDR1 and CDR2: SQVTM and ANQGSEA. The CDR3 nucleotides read TGCAGCGTTGAAGCCCCGGACTGGCCAGACAAGATGGAGACCCAGTACTTC. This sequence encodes CSVEAPDWPDKMETQYF.

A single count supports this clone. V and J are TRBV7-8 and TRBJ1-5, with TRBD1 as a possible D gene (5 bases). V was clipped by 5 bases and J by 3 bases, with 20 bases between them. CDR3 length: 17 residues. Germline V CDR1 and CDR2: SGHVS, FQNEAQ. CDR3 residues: CASSPNPGTAINQPQHF. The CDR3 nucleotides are TGTGCCAGCAGCCCAAACCCCGGGACGGCTATCAATCAGCCCCAGCATTTT.

For the CDR3, the DNA is TGCGCCAGCAGCCAAGTTTGGGGAGCTAACACCGGGGAGCTGTTTTTT. It specifies CASSQVWGANTGELFF. This sequence joins TRBV4-3 and TRBJ2-2; possible D gene TRBD2, 5 bases. Per germline, CDR1 LGHNA and CDR2 YSLEER. The CDR3 runs to 16 residues. V lost 1 base and J lost 2, with 11 bases in between.

Here the CDR3 reads CASKMTGGGGEAFF. The CDR3 region has the DNA TGTGCCAGCAAAATGACAGGAGGGGGCGGTGAAGCTTTCTTT. This chain joins TRBV2 and TRBJ1-1, with 7 bases fitting TRBD1. The germline gives CDR1 SNHLY, CDR2 FYNNEI. This CDR3 is 14 amino acids long. V was pared by 7 bases and J by 7 bases, with 12 bases of the junction left unmatched.

The CDR3 region is CASSEVRFLSGNTIYF. CDR3 DNA: TGTGCCAGCAGTGAAGTTAGGTTTCTCTCTGGAAACACCATATATTTT. The chain carries TRBV6-1 and TRBJ1-3; D remains ambiguous. This CDR3 has 16 residues. Germline V gene data show CDR1 as MNHNS and CDR2 as SASEGT. V lost 1 base and J 0 bases, leaving 10 bases between the germline ends.

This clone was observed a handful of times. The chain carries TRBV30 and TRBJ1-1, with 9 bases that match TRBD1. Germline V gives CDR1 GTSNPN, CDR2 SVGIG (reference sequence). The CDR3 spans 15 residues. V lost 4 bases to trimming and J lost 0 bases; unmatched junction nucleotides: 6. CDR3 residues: CAWIGQGYMNTEAFF. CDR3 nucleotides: TGTGCCTGGATAGGACAGGGGTACATGAACACTGAAGCTTTCTTT.

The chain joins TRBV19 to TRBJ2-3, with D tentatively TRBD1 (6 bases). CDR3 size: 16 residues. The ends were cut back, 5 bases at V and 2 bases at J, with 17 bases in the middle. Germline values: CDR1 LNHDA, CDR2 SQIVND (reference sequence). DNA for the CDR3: TGTGCCAGTAGTGCCCCCCAGTCAGGGGCCACAGATACGCAGTATTTT. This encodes CASSAPQSGATDTQYF.

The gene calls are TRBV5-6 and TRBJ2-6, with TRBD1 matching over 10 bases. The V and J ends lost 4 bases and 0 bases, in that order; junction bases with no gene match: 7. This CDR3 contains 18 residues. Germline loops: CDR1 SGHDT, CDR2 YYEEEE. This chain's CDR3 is CASSRTGGLLSGANVLTF. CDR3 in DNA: TGTGCCAGCAGCCGGACAGGGGGGCTCCTCTCTGGGGCCAACGTCCTGACTTTC.

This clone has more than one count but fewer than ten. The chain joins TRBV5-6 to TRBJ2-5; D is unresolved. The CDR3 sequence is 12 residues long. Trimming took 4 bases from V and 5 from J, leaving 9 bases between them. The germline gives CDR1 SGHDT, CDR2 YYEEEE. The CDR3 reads CASSISLETQYF. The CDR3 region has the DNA TGTGCCAGCAGCATCAGTTTGGAGACCCAGTACTTC.

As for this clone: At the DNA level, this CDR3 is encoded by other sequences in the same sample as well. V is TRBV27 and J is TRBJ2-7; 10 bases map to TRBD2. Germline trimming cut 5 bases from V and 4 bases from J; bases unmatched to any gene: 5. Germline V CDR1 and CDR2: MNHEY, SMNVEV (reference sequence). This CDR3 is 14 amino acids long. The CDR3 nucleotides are TGTGCCAGCAGTCTCTCTAGCGGGAGTTACGAGCAGTACTTC. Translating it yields CASSLSSGSYEQYF.